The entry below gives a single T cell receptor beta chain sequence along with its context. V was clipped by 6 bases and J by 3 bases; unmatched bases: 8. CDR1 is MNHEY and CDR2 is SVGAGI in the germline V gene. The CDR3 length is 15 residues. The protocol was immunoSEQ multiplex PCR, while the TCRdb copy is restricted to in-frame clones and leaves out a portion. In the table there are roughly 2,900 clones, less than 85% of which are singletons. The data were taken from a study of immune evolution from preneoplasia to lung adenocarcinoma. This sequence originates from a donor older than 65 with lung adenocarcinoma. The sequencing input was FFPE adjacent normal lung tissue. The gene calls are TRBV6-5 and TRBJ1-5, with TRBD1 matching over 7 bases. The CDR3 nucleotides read TGTGCCAGCAGAGTAGACAGGGCATCCAATCAGCCCCAGCATTTT. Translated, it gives CASRVDRASNQPQHF.